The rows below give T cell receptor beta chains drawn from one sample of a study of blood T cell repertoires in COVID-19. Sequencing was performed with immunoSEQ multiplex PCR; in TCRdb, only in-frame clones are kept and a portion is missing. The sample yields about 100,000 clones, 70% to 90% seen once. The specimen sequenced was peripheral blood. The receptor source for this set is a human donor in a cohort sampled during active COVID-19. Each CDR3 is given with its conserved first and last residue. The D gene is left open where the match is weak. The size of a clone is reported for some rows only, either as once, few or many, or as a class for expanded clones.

CASSGRGDRETGELFF,TGTGCCAGCAGCGGTAGAGGGGACAGGGAGACCGGGGAGCTGTTTTTT,TRBD1,16,.,TRBJ2-2,TRBV5-5
CASSIGGKGQYNQPQHF,TGTGCCAGTAGTATAGGGGGAAAGGGACAGTACAATCAGCCCCAGCATTTT,TRBD1,17,.,TRBJ1-5,TRBV19
CASSLSPGQGAGGYTF,TGTGCCAGCAGTCTTTCACCGGGACAGGGGGCGGGTGGCTACACCTTC,TRBD1,16,once,TRBJ1-2,TRBV2
CASSSNGASEQYF,TGTGCCAGCAGCTCCAATGGGGCTTCCGAGCAGTACTTC,.,13,.,TRBJ2-7,TRBV7-9
CASSPGRVPEAFF,TGTGCCAGCTCACCAGGGCGGGTCCCTGAAGCTTTCTTT,.,13,.,TRBJ1-1,TRBV18
CASSSGGPYEQYF,TGTGCCAGCAGTTCGGGAGGGCCTTACGAGCAGTACTTC,TRBD2,13,.,TRBJ2-7,TRBV12-3/TRBV12-4
CASSVVAGGPGELFF,TGTGCCAGCAGCGTAGTAGCGGGAGGTCCCGGGGAGCTGTTTTTT,TRBD2,15,.,TRBJ2-2,TRBV9
CASSIQPGLDSGELFF,TGTGCCAGCAGCATACAACCGGGACTAGACTCCGGGGAGCTGTTTTTT,TRBD2,16,.,TRBJ2-2,TRBV9
CASSLGGGGTDTQYF,TGTGCCAGCAGCTTGGGGGGGGGTGGCACAGATACGCAGTATTTT,TRBD2,15,.,TRBJ2-3,TRBV5-6
CASRPLIQGAPSYEQYF,TGTGCAAGTCGCCCACTAATACAGGGGGCCCCTTCCTACGAGCAGTACTTC,.,17,.,TRBJ2-7,TRBV12-2
CASSYAARGSSPLHF,TGTGCCAGCAGTTACGCGGCCAGGGGGAGTTCACCCCTCCACTTT,TRBD1,15,.,TRBJ1-6,TRBV6-6
CASSSRGGSTDTQYF,TGTGCCAGCAGCTCCCGAGGGGGTTCCACAGATACGCAGTATTTT,.,15,.,TRBJ2-3,TRBV7-9
CASAWTGASNQPQHF,TGTGCCAGCGCCTGGACAGGAGCGAGCAATCAGCCCCAGCATTTT,TRBD1,15,.,TRBJ1-5,TRBV7-2
CSGLDYYEQYF,TGCAGCGGCTTGGACTACTACGAGCAGTACTTC,.,11,.,TRBJ2-7,TRBV29-1
CASSVNRGKNIQYF,TGTGCCAGTAGCGTCAACCGGGGGAAAAACATTCAGTACTTC,.,14,once,TRBJ2-4,TRBV19
CASSHEQGSPSGYTF,TGTGCCAGCAGCCACGAACAGGGCAGCCCTTCTGGCTACACCTTC,.,15,medium-sized,TRBJ1-2,TRBV4-2
CASRSGSGWTQYF,TGTGCCAGCAGGTCCGGGAGCGGGTGGACCCAGTACTTC,.,13,.,TRBJ2-5,TRBV12-3/TRBV12-4
CASSLEAGQGQYF,TGTGCCAGCAGCTTAGAGGCAGGGCAGGGGCAGTACTTC,.,13,once,TRBJ2-7,TRBV11-2
CASSLDRADEQFF,TGTGCCAGCAGCTTGGACAGGGCGGATGAGCAGTTCTTC,.,13,.,TRBJ2-1,TRBV5-6
CATSRVGQGGADTQYF,TGTGCCACCAGCAGAGTGGGACAGGGTGGCGCAGATACGCAGTATTTT,TRBD1,16,.,TRBJ2-3,TRBV15
CASSLSQGLNEQYF,TGTGCCAGCAGTTTATCCCAGGGTCTAAACGAGCAGTACTTC,.,14,.,TRBJ2-7,TRBV28
CASSARGTGESNQPQHF,TGTGCCAGCAGCGCCCGAGGGACAGGGGAGAGCAATCAGCCCCAGCATTTT,TRBD1,17,.,TRBJ1-5,TRBV5-6